The rows below give T cell receptor beta chains drawn from one sample of a study of tumor-infiltrating lymphocytes in oesophageal squamous cell carcinoma. TCRdb processed the PCR reads anew with MiXCR; each CDR3 protein has one entry. Here the sample spans roughly 13,000 distinct CDR3 sequences, approximately 50% being singletons. Sample: blood. The receptor set was obtained from a male donor with esophageal squamous cell carcinoma. The CDR3 runs from the conserved cysteine through the conserved F or W. The D gene is left open where the match is weak. Rows may omit the clone size; those that give it use once, few, many or a size class.

TRBV7-6	NA	TRBJ2-5	TRBD2	CASSTGASGSKTQYF	TGTGCCAGCAGCACAGGGGCTAGCGGGAGTAAGACCCAGTACTTC
TRBV7-9	large	TRBJ2-1	TRBD2	CASSLASGMYNEQFF	TGTGCCAGCAGCTTAGCTAGCGGGATGTACAATGAGCAGTTCTTC
TRBV10-1	many	TRBJ1-4	NA	CASSESTRPEKLFF	TGCGCCAGCAGTGAGTCGACTCGGCCCGAAAAACTGTTTTTT
TRBV5-1	medium-sized	TRBJ1-1	NA	CASSLAGTTLNTEAFF	TGCGCCAGCAGCTTGGCAGGGACTACGCTGAACACTGAAGCTTTCTTT
TRBV28	few	TRBJ1-5	NA	CASSPQGSQPQHF	TGTGCCAGCAGTCCCCAGGGAAGTCAGCCCCAGCATTTT
TRBV5-1	many	TRBJ2-7	NA	CASSPMAGRRGGYEQYF	TGCGCCAGCAGCCCCATGGCGGGACGGAGGGGGGGCTACGAGCAGTACTTC
TRBV6-2/TRBV6-3	NA	TRBJ2-4	TRBD2	CASKMWSGGGKETQNF	TGTGCCAGCAAAATGTGGTCGGGAGGAGGAAAAGAGACCCAGAACTTC
TRBV6-1	medium-sized	TRBJ2-1	NA	CASSPLDNEQFF	TGTGCCAGCTCTCCCCTGGACAATGAGCAGTTCTTC
TRBV7-9	medium-sized	TRBJ2-7	NA	CASSLGPDSYEQYF	TGTGCCAGCAGCTTAGGACCCGACAGTTACGAGCAGTACTTC
TRBV7-8	NA	TRBJ2-1	TRBD2	CASKSGRTNNEQFF	TGTGCCAGCAAAAGCGGGAGGACCAACAATGAGCAGTTCTTC
TRBV12-3/TRBV12-4	many	TRBJ2-7	TRBD2	CASSSRRTSDSSYEQYF	TGTGCCAGCAGTTCTCGAAGGACTAGCGACTCCTCCTACGAGCAGTACTTC
TRBV7-9	NA	TRBJ2-7	NA	CASSPQFLGGYEQYF	TGTGCCAGCAGCCCACAGTTCCTAGGGGGCTACGAGCAGTACTTC
TRBV2	NA	TRBJ2-1	TRBD2	CASRERDESYNEQFF	TGTGCCAGCAGGGAGCGGGATGAATCCTACAATGAGCAGTTCTTC
TRBV24-1	NA	TRBJ2-1	TRBD1	CATQGSSYNEQFF	TGTGCCACACAGGGGAGCTCCTACAATGAGCAGTTCTTC
TRBV7-2	many	TRBJ1-5	NA	CASSLAKNQPQHF	TGTGCCAGCAGCTTAGCGAAGAATCAGCCCCAGCATTTT
TRBV20-1	many	TRBJ2-5	TRBD2	CSASLSTAGRLETQYF	TGCAGTGCTAGTTTATCGACGGCCGGGAGGTTAGAGACCCAGTACTTC
TRBV7-6	NA	TRBJ2-7	TRBD2	CASSTGTSGVEQYF	TGTGCCAGCAGTACCGGGACTAGCGGAGTCGAGCAGTACTTC
TRBV7-6	few	TRBJ2-7	NA	CASSGEGGSNYEQYF	TGTGCCAGCAGCGGCGAAGGGGGTAGTAACTACGAGCAGTACTTC
TRBV12-3/TRBV12-4	NA	TRBJ2-2	NA	CASTRGSNTGELFF	TGTGCCAGCACCCGCGGGTCCAACACCGGGGAGCTGTTTTTT
TRBV7-2	few	TRBJ2-7	TRBD2	CASSLETSGGAYEQYF	TGTGCCAGCAGCTTAGAGACTAGCGGGGGGGCCTACGAGCAGTACTTC
TRBV24-1	medium-sized	TRBJ1-2	NA	CATSDRVDSEGYTF	TGTGCCACCAGTGACCGGGTGGACAGTGAGGGCTACACCTTC
TRBV10-3	many	TRBJ1-2	NA	CAISGLGGYRGYTF	TGTGCCATCAGTGGGCTAGGGGGGTATCGAGGCTACACCTTC
TRBV7-6	NA	TRBJ2-1	TRBD2	CASSLGTSGSYNEQFF	TGTGCCAGCAGCTTAGGGACTAGCGGCTCCTACAATGAGCAGTTCTTC
TRBV12-3/TRBV12-4	NA	TRBJ1-1	NA	CASTIRGGRDTETFF	TGTGCCAGCACCATTCGAGGGGGGCGCGACACTGAAACTTTCTTT
TRBV12-3/TRBV12-4	NA	TRBJ2-3	TRBD1	CASSQGTANSPLHF	TGTGCCAGCAGCCAAGGGACAGCTAATTCACCCCTCCACTTC
TRBV20-1	many	TRBJ1-2	TRBD1	CSASRGTGTYGYTF	TGCAGTGCTAGCAGGGGGACAGGGACCTATGGCTACACCTTC
TRBV7-3	medium-sized	TRBJ2-7	TRBD1	CASSLTGAGKQYF	TGTGCCAGCAGCTTGACAGGGGCGGGCAAGCAGTACTTC
TRBV11-2	NA	TRBJ2-1	TRBD2	CASSLIAGGNEQFF	TGTGCCAGCAGCTTAATAGCGGGAGGGAATGAGCAGTTCTTC
TRBV28	NA	TRBJ2-5	NA	CASKTGGLETQYF	TGTGCCAGCAAGACTGGGGGTTTGGAGACCCAGTACTTC
TRBV7-2	NA	TRBJ2-7	NA	CASSLELVSYEQYF	TGTGCCAGCAGCTTAGAACTCGTCAGTTACGAGCAGTACTTC
TRBV7-2	few	TRBJ2-5	TRBD1	CASSLSGTERGETQYF	TGTGCCAGCAGCTTATCCGGGACAGAGAGGGGAGAGACCCAGTACTTC
TRBV7-2	few	TRBJ1-5	NA	CASSLKGGQPQHF	TGTGCCAGCAGCTTAAAGGGTGGCCAGCCTCAGCATTTT
TRBV7-6	medium-sized	TRBJ1-4	NA	CASSLMGATNEKLFF	TGTGCCAGCAGCTTAATGGGTGCAACTAATGAAAAACTGTTTTTT
TRBV7-3	NA	TRBJ2-5	NA	CASSRHMGETQYF	TGTGCCAGCAGCCGTCACATGGGAGAGACCCAGTACTTC
TRBV7-9	NA	TRBJ2-1	NA	CASSLERSSSYNEQFF	TGTGCCAGCAGCTTAGAGCGGAGTTCCTCCTACAATGAGCAGTTCTTC
TRBV7-1	NA	TRBJ2-4	NA	CASSSQQGTLAKNIQYF	TGTGCCAGCAGCTCACAACAAGGGACTTTAGCCAAAAACATTCAGTACTTC
TRBV11-3	NA	TRBJ2-1	TRBD2	CASSSFGLAGGGDNEQFF	TGTGCCAGCAGCTCCTTTGGACTAGCGGGAGGAGGAGACAATGAGCAGTTCTTC
TRBV10-3	NA	TRBJ2-1	TRBD1	CAINPTGIHNEQFF	TGTGCCATCAACCCGACAGGGATTCACAATGAGCAGTTCTTC